This TCR beta chain stems from a study of human T cells and chemical hapten exposure. The CDR3 is made up of 16 amino acids. V lost 1 base, J lost 4 bases, and 13 bases lay in between. Per the germline V gene, CDR1 is SGHDN and CDR2 is FVKESK. It was the library that attached unique molecular identifiers to individual cDNA molecules. TCRdb redid the calling of the RACE reads with MiXCR, one entry per CDR3 protein. The repertoire holds tens of thousands of distinct CDR3 sequences, with around 9.6% as singletons. There are many counts of this clonotype. Documented time point: pre-sensitization, week 0. The treatment is: therapeutic diphenylcyclopropenone sensitization with weekly scalp DPC.

This receptor was taken from a woman in her thirties or forties with alopecia areata. Some clones in this sample may be carry-over from other donors' samples. The chain employs TRBV14 and TRBJ1-4, with D maybe TRBD1 (6 bases). This sample comprised whole blood, obtained in connection with sensitization to the hapten diphenylcyclopropenone (DPC). CDR3 bases: TGTGCCAGCAGCCAAGGAGGGGGTGACTTTAATGAAAAACTGTTTTTT. Amino acids: CASSQGGGDFNEKLFF.